The clone carrying this T cell receptor (beta chain) has only a few counts. Produced via immunoSEQ multiplex PCR; TCRdb's table is partial and in-frame only. The sample records some 71,000 clones, 80% to 85% being singletons. The CDR3 contains 12 residues. Trimming stripped 1 base from V and 7 bases from J, with 10 bases between. The germline CDR1 and CDR2 sequences are GTSNPN and SVGIG (reference sequence). Cycle 7 day 1, cycle 4 day 1, and baseline were the timepoints at which blood was sampled. These data belong to a study of OX40 agonist ivuxolimab in advanced cancers. The receptor was isolated from an adult with an advanced solid tumor such as melanoma, head and neck, liver or kidney cancer. This specimen consisted of CD4+ or CD8+ T cells sorted from blood, obtained in a trial of the OX40 agonist ivuxolimab. This chain links TRBV30 with TRBJ1-1; possible D gene TRBD1, 6 bases. The CDR3 protein is CAWSAYRDEAFF. CDR3 nucleotide sequence: TGTGCCTGGAGTGCCTACAGGGATGAAGCTTTCTTT.